This record looks at one T cell receptor (beta chain) sequence and its context. 13 Jbeta primers and 60 Vbeta primers were used for the PCR. TCRdb's copy holds only in-frame clones and misses some; the assay was immunoSEQ multiplex PCR. There are 250,000 to 350,000 clones in the sample; 86% occur only once, and 3.5% to 4% lies in the top ten. The sample comes from a study of cytomegalovirus exposure and HLA in healthy donors. Overall study context: Of the donors genotyped, 398 in all, about 82% fell in the Caucasian-associated ancestry cluster.

This clonotype originated in a middle-aged man in good health and CMV-seropositive. The sequenced sample consisted of PBMCs.

DNA of the CDR3: TGTGCCACCAGCAGAGGAAGGGGGACTAATGAAAAACTGTTTTTT. Amino acids: CATSRGRGTNEKLFF. The chain is built from TRBV15 and TRBJ1-4; TRBD1 is a possible D gene (6 bases). Germline assignment: CDR1 LNHNV and CDR2 YYDKDF (reference sequence). The CDR3 runs to 15 residues. The V end lost 1 base, the J end lost 2 bases, and 8 bases lay between the germline ends. Supplemented by reference TRBV15 and TRBJ1-4, the full variable domain reads DAMVIQNPRYQVTQFGKPVTLSCSQTLNHNVMYWYQQKSSQAPKLLFHYYDKDFNNEADTPDNFQSRRPNTSFCFLDIRSPGLGDTAMYLCATSRGRGTNEKLFFGSGTQLSVL.